The T cell receptor beta chain described here comes from a study of blood T cells in healthy people across ages. Those donating, healthy Caucasian individuals from Russia, were aged roughly 6 to 90. Each donor gave approximately 9.1 milliliters of peripheral blood. This clonotype was counted a few times. Alongside a J-beta primer mix, a sample-barcoded 5' primer served in a second PCR lasting about 6 to 12 cycles. Each CDR3 protein gets one entry after TCRdb re-called the 5' RACE reads with MiXCR. The data contain 780,000 or so distinct CDR3 sequences, about 56% of them singletons. The CDR3 is 15 residues long. CDR1 is DFQATT, CDR2 SNEGSKA, per germline (reference sequence). V dropped 5 bases and J dropped 0; count of bases not matched to a gene: 7.

The sample comprised blood. The chain carries TRBV20-1 and TRBJ2-1; 7 positions agree with TRBD2. This clonotype was obtained from a man aged 35 to 55 in good health. The CDR3 loop is CSASSGASSYNEQFF. The CDR3 DNA follows: TGCAGTGCTTCCAGCGGGGCGTCCTCCTACAATGAGCAGTTCTTC.